The 5 T cell receptor beta chains listed next were all sequenced from one sample in a study of T cell responses to AZD1222 COVID-19 vaccine. Repertoires were generated with immunoSEQ multiplex PCR, while TCRdb's copy carries only in-frame clones and drops some. The table has about 130,000 clones, more than 90% seen once; the top ten hold about 1.1%. This specimen was peripheral blood, taken 28 days after the second AZD1222 dose. All receptors come from an adult who received the AZD1222 COVID-19 vaccine.

V is TRBV7-9 and J is TRBJ2-4; TRBD1 might be the D (5 bases). Germline V gene lookup returns CDR1 SEHNR and CDR2 FQNEAQ (reference sequence). The CDR3 has 16 amino acids. V dropped 1 base and J dropped 2 bases, with 12 bases sitting between them. CDR3 residues: CASSLGDQGSKNIQYF. CDR3 in DNA: TGTGCCAGCAGCTTAGGGGATCAGGGTTCCAAAAACATTCAGTACTTC. Complete variable domain (other parts from reference TRBV7-9 and TRBJ2-4): DTGVSQNPRHKITKRGQNVTFRCDPISEHNRLYWYRQTLGQGPEFLTYFQNEAQLEKSRLLSDRFSAERPKGSFSTLEIQRTEQGDSAMYLCASSLGDQGSKNIQYFGAGTRLSVL.

The genes are TRBV18 and TRBJ1-6; D call uncertain. Germline V gene lookup returns CDR1 KGHSH and CDR2 LQKENI. The CDR3 covers 17 residues. V dropped 0 bases and J dropped 0 bases, with 9 bases sitting between them. DNA of the CDR3: TGTGCCAGCTCACCACCGGGTCAAAGCTCCTATAATTCACCCCTCCACTTT. This codes for CASSPPGQSSYNSPLHF.

In nucleotides, the CDR3 is TGCGCCAGCAGCCAAGAATTTAGGACAGGGGCTTCCTCTGGAAACACCATATATTTT. This encodes CASSQEFRTGASSGNTIYF. The V call is TRBV4-3, the J call TRBJ1-3; 9 bases agree with TRBD1. Trimming cost V 0 bases and J 0 bases; bases outside gene matches: 9. CDR1 and CDR2 (germline): LGHNA, YSLEER. This CDR3 spans 19 amino acids.

This clone has just one count. This chain connects TRBV28 to TRBJ1-3, with D tentatively TRBD1 (5 bases). Germline V gives CDR1 MDHEN, CDR2 SYDVKM. The CDR3 loop spans 15 amino acids. Trimming removed 7 bases at V and 0 bases at J, with 13 bases between. This CDR3 is CASTLGRSSGNTIYF. The DNA for the CDR3 is TGTGCCAGCACCCTGGGACGGAGCTCTGGAAACACCATATATTTT. Full variable domain (outside the CDR3, taken from reference TRBV28 and TRBJ1-3): DVKVTQSSRYLVKRTGEKVFLECVQDMDHENMFWYRQDPGLGLRLIYFSYDVKMKEKGDIPEGYSVSREKKERFSLILESASTNQTSMYLCASTLGRSSGNTIYFGEGSWLTVV.

The rearrangement links TRBV6-5 to TRBJ2-2; TRBD2 agrees at 8 bases. J was trimmed by 1 base and V by 7 bases; bases with no gene match: 2. This CDR3 comprises 14 residues. The V gene's germline CDR1 is MNHEY and CDR2 SVGAGI. CDR3 in DNA: TGTGCCAGCACCGGGGGGGGGAACACCGGGGAGCTGTTTTTT. Its translation is CASTGGGNTGELFF.